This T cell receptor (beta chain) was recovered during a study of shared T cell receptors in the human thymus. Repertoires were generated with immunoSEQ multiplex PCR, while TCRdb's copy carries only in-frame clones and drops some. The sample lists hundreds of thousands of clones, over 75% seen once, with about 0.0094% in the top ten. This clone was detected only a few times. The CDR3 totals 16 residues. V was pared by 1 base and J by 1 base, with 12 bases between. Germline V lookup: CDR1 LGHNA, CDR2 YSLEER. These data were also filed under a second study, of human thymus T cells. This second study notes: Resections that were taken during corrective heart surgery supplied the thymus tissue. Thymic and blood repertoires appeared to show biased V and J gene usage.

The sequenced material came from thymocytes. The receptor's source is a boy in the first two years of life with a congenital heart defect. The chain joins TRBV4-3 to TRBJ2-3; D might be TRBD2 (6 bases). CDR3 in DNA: TGCGCCAGCAGCCAAGTGATACTAGCAGGCACAGATACGCAGTATTTT. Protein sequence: CASSQVILAGTDTQYF.